This TCR beta chain derives from a study of blood T cell repertoires in COVID-19. Study overall: Donors in the United States, Italy and Spain gave samples during acute or convalescent COVID-19. From T cells, B-cell-depleted T cells, or PBMCs came the material, which was cDNA or gDNA.

Source study methods: How many nucleated cells were present was estimated from reference gene primer amplification. TCRdb keeps only in-frame clones here, not all; method: immunoSEQ multiplex PCR. The V and J calls and the clone size are those of that table, but D and trimming were determined from the DNA. This table has around 240,000 clones, just under 85% appearing once. Germline V gene data show CDR1 as SGHTS and CDR2 as YDEGEE. The length of the CDR3 is 16 residues. J lost 2 bases, V lost 3 bases, and 10 bases had no gene match. The chain couples TRBV5-8 to TRBJ2-5, with TRBD2 matching 7 bases. The sequencing sample was made of peripheral blood. This TCR came from a woman of 80 years or more with acute or convalescent COVID-19. CDR3 in amino acids: CASSWGGRGRQETQYF. The CDR3 DNA sequence: TGTGCCAGCAGCTGGGGGGGGAGAGGGCGGCAAGAGACCCAGTACTTC.